This TCR beta chain comes out of a study of CD8+ T cells in alopecia areata. Study outcomes and limitations: The study found TCR sharing across patients less clear than in mice, possibly for HLA reasons. Lesional scalp, especially alopecia totalis/universalis, showed higher clonality than normal scalp.

The sample holds a few counts of this clone. Its antigen is still unknown. V lost 7 bases and J 3 bases, leaving 7 bases between the germline ends. Germline V gene sequence: CDR1 SNHLY, CDR2 FYNNEI. The CDR3 has 11 residues. Extraction and reverse transcription of RNA yielded cDNA as the sequencing template. TCRdb keeps only in-frame clones here, not all; method: immunoSEQ multiplex PCR. The table has 140,000 to 150,000 clones, about 60% seen once. The material was CD4+ T cells sorted from blood, obtained at week 0. This chain joins TRBV2 and TRBJ2-7; D gene unclear. This TCR was sampled from a human donor with alopecia areata. Here the CDR3 DNA reads TGTGCCAGCACCTCCTTCTACGAGCAGTACTTC. Residues: CASTSFYEQYF.